The present T cell receptor beta chain was sequenced within a study of regulatory T cells. Primers: 52 TRBV forward and 13 TRBJ reverse. Assay: immunoSEQ multiplex PCR; the TCRdb copy retains only in-frame clones and omits some. The sample consists of about 32,000 clones, 70% to 90% of them appearing once. Details on this clone: Its cognate antigen is unknown.

The CDR3 is 16 residues long. The study, taken as a whole, reports: Hydrophobic residues at CDR3 positions 6 and 7 were enriched in conventional CD4+ T cells of CD3G-deficient patients.

Sequencing input: conventional CD4+ T cells sorted from blood. The sequence was obtained from a person between 18 and 35 years old with CD3G deficiency. The chain uses TRBV21-1 and TRBJ1-5. TRBV21-1 is listed as a pseudogene. CDR3: CASSKNEKRINQPQHF. In nucleotides, the CDR3 is TGTGCCAGCAGCAAAAATGAAAAACGGATCAATCAGCCCCAGCATTTT.